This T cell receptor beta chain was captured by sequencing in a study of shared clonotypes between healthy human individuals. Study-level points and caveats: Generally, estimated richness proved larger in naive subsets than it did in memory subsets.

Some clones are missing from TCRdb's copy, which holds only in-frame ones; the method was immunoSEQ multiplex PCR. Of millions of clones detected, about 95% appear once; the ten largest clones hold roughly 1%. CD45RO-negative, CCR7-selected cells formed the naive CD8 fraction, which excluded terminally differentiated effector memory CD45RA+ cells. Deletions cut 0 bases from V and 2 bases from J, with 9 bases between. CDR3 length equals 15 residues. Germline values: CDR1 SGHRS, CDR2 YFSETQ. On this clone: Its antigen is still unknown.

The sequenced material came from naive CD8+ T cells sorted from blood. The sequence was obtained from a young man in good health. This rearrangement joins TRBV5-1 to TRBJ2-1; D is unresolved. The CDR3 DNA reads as TGCGCCAGCAGCTTGGCGGTTCTAACCTACAATGAGCAGTTCTTC. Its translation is CASSLAVLTYNEQFF. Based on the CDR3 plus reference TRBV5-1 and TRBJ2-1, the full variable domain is KAGVTQTPRYLIKTRGQQVTLSCSPISGHRSVSWYQQTPGQGLQFLFEYFSETQRNKGNFPGRFSGRQFSNSRSEMNVSTLELGDSALYLCASSLAVLTYNEQFFGPGTRLTVL.